This T cell receptor beta chain was recorded in a study of blood T cell repertoires in COVID-19. The wider study: The analysed material was cDNA or gDNA that came from T cells, B-cell-depleted T cells, or PBMCs.

Trimming stripped 0 bases from V and 0 bases from J, with 13 bases between. The CDR3 runs 17 residues. CDR1 is SGDLS, CDR2 YYNGEE, per germline. As processed by the authors: From reference gene primer amplification, estimates of nucleated cell counts were derived. Repertoires were generated with immunoSEQ multiplex PCR, while TCRdb's copy carries only in-frame clones and drops some. V, J and clone size are taken as reported in that table, and D and trimming were inferred from the DNA itself. The table includes 250,000 or so clones, roughly 80% detected once. This sequence originates from a woman aged 70-85 years with acute or convalescent COVID-19. Sequenced: peripheral blood. The genes are TRBV9 and TRBJ1-3, with D unresolved. Here the CDR3 DNA reads TGTGCCAGCAGCGTAGGAGGGAGTGGATTCTCTGGAAACACCATATATTTT. It yields the protein CASSVGGSGFSGNTIYF. Together with reference TRBV9 and TRBJ1-3, the CDR3 gives the full variable domain: DSGVTQTPKHLITATGQRVTLRCSPRSGDLSVYWYQQSLDQGLQFLIQYYNGEERAKGNILERFSAQQFPDLHSELNLSSLELGDSALYFCASSVGGSGFSGNTIYFGEGSWLTVV.